This entry features one TCR beta chain sequence. It has no known antigen specificity. It has no much larger one-base neighbor in the sample; base qualities were not kept. The sample's treatment or condition label, decoded: approximately nine-day PBMC culture with coronavirus spike peptide pools or control peptides (ViraFEST assay). The ViraFEST assay, used in the study, expanded antigen-specific T cells with peptide pools and then identified the expanded clonotypes through TCR sequencing. The convalescent patients' positive SARS-CoV-2 PCR tests were from March to December 2020, which was before the Alpha, Beta and Delta variants emerged in the United States. Fewer than 2.5 million PBMCs per well were cultured in IMDM with approximately 4.9% human AB serum and 8.5 to 10 IU/ml IL-2, plus 10 ug/ml peptide pools. On days 3 and 7, half of the culture medium was replaced with fresh IL-2-containing medium. Once the cells had been in culture for less than 11 days, the EasySep CD4+ T cell isolation kit was used to isolate CD4+ T cells by negative selection. PBMCs were separated from whole blood using Ficoll-Paque Plus gradient centrifugation and then either used fresh or cryopreserved at -140C. In general, triplicate wells were set up for every culture condition.

The data are from a study of vaccination and CD4 T cells after COVID-19 (dated by TCRdb to between 2021 and 2022). Background on the whole study: Convalescent patients had a positive SARS-CoV-2 result on nasal swab PCR, and of these patients, nine had mild disease and one had severe disease. Control cultures used a CEFX viral epitope pool as positive control, an HIV-1 Nef peptide pool as negative control, or no peptide. Post-COVID blood samples were collected from convalescent patients a median of roughly 100 days after diagnosis, with a range of roughly 30 to 161 days. The time from the second vaccine dose to post-vaccine blood sampling had a median of roughly 77 days and ranged from about 14 to 250 days. In more than eight COVID-19 convalescent patients and a few infection-naive healthy vaccine recipients, researchers compared the spike-specific CD4+ TCR repertoire from before mRNA vaccination with the repertoire from after. The convalescent cohort included six males and four females, with two Hispanic individuals, seven Caucasians, two Asians and one multiracial person. Culture stimuli were overlapping spike peptide pools from SARS-CoV-2 and from the common cold coronaviruses HCoV-NL63, HCoV-OC43 and HCoV-229E. Participants got two doses of the Pfizer-BioNTech BNT162b2 vaccine (n=8) or two doses of the Moderna mRNA-1273 vaccine (n=2).

The paper's findings and limits, for the study overall: The median count of SARS-CoV-2-reactive clonotypes went up from about 23 after infection to more than 30 after vaccination, although the change was not significant. The number of convalescent patients in the study was relatively small, and the study did not examine early timepoints following natural infection. Among convalescent patients, a median roughly 90% of the SARS-CoV-2-reactive clones seen after vaccination appeared only after vaccination, which suggests priming specific to the vaccine. Nearly all vaccine-specific clones in convalescent patients (304 of 307) were mono-reactive for SARS-CoV-2 spike rather than cross-reactive with common cold coronaviruses.

From the germline V gene, CDR1 is MNHNS and CDR2 is SASEGT. The CDR3 measures 17 amino acids from cysteine to phenylalanine. The kept DNA is CDR3 alone, 51 bases in frame from the first base. V loses 4 bases, J loses 0 bases, and the germline ends lie 19 bases apart. The library was built by means of PCR. DNA from cultured CD4+ T cells underwent TCR sequencing with the Oncomine TCR Beta short-read assay at the Johns Hopkins FTIC core. The QIAamp micro DNA kit was used to extract genomic DNA from the cultured CD4+ T cells. The Oncomine TCR Beta libraries from cultured CD4+ T cells were pooled using unique dual indexes and then sequenced on an Illumina iSeq 100. In the source study's methods: Non-productive sequences were removed, and CDR3s not starting with C, not ending with F or W, or shorter than 7 amino acids were discarded. The MANAFEST web application identified antigen-specific clonotypes by comparing peptide-stimulated wells against reference wells and other culture wells. To be called positive, a clone needed an FDR below 0.05, an odds ratio above 5, and a productive frequency above 0.1% in at least two of three replicate wells. Clonotypes that were significantly expanded in both SARS-CoV-2 spike wells and at least one common cold coronavirus spike condition were defined as cross-reactive. Levenshtein distances (stringdist) and unrooted phylogenetic trees (ape) in R version 3.6.1 were used to assess CDR3 homology. TCRdb took the public reads, trimmed them with fastp at Q25, ran MiXCR for clone calling and kept in-frame beta chains. All rows with the same CDR3 protein become a single entry with the most common DNA and genes. TCRdb's processing, not the authors', yielded these V and J calls. The sample table shows 4,000 to 5,000 distinct CDR3 sequences, and 44% are seen once. The top ten clones comprise roughly 45% of the sample.

The source was CD4+ T cells from blood, cultured in vitro, collected after SARS-CoV-2 vaccination. This sequence uses TRBV6-1 and TRBJ2-7, with a tentative D gene TRBD1 over 6 matching bases. This TCR derives from a human donor who had recovered from COVID-19. The CDR3 region has the sequence CASSGSGGQSHSYEQYF. The DNA reads TGTGCCAGCAGTGGGAGTGGCGGACAGTCTCACTCCTACGAGCAGTACTTC.